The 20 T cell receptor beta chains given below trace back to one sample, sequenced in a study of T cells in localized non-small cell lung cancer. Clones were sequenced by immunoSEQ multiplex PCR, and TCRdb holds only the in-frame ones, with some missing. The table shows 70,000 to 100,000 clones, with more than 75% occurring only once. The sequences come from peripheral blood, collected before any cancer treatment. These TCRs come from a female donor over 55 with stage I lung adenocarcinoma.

DNA of the CDR3: TGTGCCAGCAGGGGGGGCTCAGACCTCTATGGCTACACCTTC. Its translation: CASRGGSDLYGYTF. V gene TRBV2 combines with J gene TRBJ1-2, with D possibly being TRBD1 (6 bases). CDR1 and CDR2 from the germline V gene are SNHLY and FYNNEI. The CDR3 covers 14 residues. V lost 6 bases and J lost 4, with 15 bases in between.

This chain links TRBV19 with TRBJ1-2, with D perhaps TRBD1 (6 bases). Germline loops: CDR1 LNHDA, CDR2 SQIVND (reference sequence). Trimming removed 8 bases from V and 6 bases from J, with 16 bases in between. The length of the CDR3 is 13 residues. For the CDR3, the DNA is TGTGCCAGTCTAGGGGGGGCTCTCCATGGCTACACCTTC. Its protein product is CASLGGALHGYTF.

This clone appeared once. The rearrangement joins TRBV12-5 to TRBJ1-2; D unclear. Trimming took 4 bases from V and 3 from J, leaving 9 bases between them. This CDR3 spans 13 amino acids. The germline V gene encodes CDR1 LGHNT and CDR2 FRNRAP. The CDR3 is CASGSSTHYGYTF. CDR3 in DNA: TGTGCTAGTGGTTCCTCGACACACTATGGCTACACCTTC.

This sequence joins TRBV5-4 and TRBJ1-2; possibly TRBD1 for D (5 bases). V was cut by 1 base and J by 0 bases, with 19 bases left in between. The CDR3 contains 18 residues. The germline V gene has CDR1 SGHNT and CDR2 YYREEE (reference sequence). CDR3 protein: CASSLSMQGRGANYGYTF. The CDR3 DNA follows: TGTGCCAGCAGCTTGAGTATGCAGGGAAGGGGTGCTAACTATGGCTACACCTTC.

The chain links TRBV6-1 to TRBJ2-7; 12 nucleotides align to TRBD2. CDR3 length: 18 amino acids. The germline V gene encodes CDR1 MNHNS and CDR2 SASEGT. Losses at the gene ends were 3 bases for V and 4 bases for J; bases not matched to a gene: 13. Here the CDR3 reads CASSDSTSGGPSGYEQYF. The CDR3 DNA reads TGTGCCAGCAGTGATTCGACTAGCGGGGGCCCTTCGGGATACGAGCAGTACTTC.

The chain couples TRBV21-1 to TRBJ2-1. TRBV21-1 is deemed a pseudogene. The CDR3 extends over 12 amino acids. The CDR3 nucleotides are TGTGCCAGCAGCAAAGTACCTAATGAGCAGTTCTTC. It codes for CASSKVPNEQFF.

The chain's CDR3 is CASSLEARTPNTEAFF. The CDR3 nucleotides read TGCGCCAGCAGCTTGGAGGCCCGAACCCCGAACACTGAAGCTTTCTTT. The rearrangement uses TRBV5-1 and TRBJ1-1; no definite D call. The germline V gene encodes CDR1 SGHRS and CDR2 YFSETQ. Between the trimmed V and J ends, which lost 0 bases and 1 base, there was a span of 13 bases. The CDR3 is 16 amino acids.

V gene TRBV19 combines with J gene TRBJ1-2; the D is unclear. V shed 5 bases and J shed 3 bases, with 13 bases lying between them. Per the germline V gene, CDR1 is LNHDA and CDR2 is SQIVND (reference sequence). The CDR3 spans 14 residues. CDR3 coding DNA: TGTGCCAGTAGTCACATGGGTTCCGACTATGGCTACACCTTC. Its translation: CASSHMGSDYGYTF.

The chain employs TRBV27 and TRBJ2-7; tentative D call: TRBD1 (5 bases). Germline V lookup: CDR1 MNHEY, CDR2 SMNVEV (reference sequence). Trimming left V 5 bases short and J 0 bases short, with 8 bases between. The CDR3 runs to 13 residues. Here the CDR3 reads CASSPTVSYEQYF. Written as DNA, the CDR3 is TGTGCCAGCAGTCCGACAGTCTCCTACGAGCAGTACTTC.

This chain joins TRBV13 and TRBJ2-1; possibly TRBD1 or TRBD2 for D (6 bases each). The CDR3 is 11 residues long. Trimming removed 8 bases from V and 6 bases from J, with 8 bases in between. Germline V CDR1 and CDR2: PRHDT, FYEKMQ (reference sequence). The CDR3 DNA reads TGTGCCAGCGGAGGGGGCAATGAGCAGTTCTTC. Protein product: CASGGGNEQFF. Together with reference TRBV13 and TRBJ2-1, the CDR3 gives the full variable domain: AAGVIQSPRHLIKEKRETATLKCYPIPRHDTVYWYQQGPGQDPQFLISFYEKMQSDKGSIPDRFSAQQFSDYHSELNMSSLELGDSALYFCASGGGNEQFFGPGTRLTVL.

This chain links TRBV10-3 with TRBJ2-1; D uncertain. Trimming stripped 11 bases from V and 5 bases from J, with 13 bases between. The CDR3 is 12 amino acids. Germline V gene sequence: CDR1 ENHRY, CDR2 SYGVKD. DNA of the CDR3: TGTGCCTCATCCACTAACAACAATGAGCAGTTCTTC. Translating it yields CASSTNNNEQFF.

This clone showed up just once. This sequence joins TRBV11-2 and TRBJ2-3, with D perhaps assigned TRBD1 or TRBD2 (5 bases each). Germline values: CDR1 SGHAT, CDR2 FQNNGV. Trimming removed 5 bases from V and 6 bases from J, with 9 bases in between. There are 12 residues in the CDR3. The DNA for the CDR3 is TGTGCCAGCAGCCCTTGGGGGGATACGCAGTATTTT. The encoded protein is CASSPWGDTQYF.

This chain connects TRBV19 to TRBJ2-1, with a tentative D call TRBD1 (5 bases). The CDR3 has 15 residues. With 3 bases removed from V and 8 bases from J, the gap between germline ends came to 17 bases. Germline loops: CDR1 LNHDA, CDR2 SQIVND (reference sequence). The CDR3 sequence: CASSIPAQGSDEQFF. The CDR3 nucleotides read TGTGCCAGTAGTATTCCCGCCCAGGGCTCGGATGAGCAGTTCTTC.

CDR3 DNA: TGTGCCAGCTCCCTGGACCTGGCGAAAGAGACCCAGTACTTC. Translating gives CASSLDLAKETQYF. The chain is built from TRBV6-1 and TRBJ2-5; D is unresolved. This CDR3 contains 14 residues. Trimming pared 8 bases from V and 3 bases from J, leaving 16 bases between. Germline V gives CDR1 MNHNS, CDR2 SASEGT.

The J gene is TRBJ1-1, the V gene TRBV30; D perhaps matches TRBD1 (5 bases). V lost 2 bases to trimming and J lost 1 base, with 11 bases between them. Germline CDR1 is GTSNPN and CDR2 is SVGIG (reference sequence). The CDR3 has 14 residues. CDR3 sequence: CAWSLLGQNTEAFF. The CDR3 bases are TGTGCCTGGAGTCTCCTCGGACAGAACACTGAAGCTTTCTTT.

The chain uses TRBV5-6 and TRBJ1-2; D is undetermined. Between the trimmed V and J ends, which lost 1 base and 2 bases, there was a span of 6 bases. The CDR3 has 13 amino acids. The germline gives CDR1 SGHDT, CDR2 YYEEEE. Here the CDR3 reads CASSLHANYGYTF. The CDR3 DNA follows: TGTGCCAGCAGCTTGCACGCCAACTATGGCTACACCTTC. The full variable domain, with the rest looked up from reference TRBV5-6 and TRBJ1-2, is DAGVTQSPTHLIKTRGQQVTLRCSPKSGHDTVSWYQQALGQGPQFIFQYYEEEERQRGNFPDRFSGHQFPNYSSELNVNALLLGDSALYLCASSLHANYGYTFGSGTRLTVV.

In nucleotides, the CDR3 is TGTGCCAGCAGTGAATTAGGACAGGGCTACGAGCAGTACTTC. This gives the protein CASSELGQGYEQYF. The V gene is TRBV2, the J gene TRBJ2-7; 8 positions match TRBD1. V was clipped by 2 bases and J by 3 bases; unmatched bases: 3. This CDR3 comprises 14 residues. Germline lookup yields CDR1 SNHLY and CDR2 FYNNEI.

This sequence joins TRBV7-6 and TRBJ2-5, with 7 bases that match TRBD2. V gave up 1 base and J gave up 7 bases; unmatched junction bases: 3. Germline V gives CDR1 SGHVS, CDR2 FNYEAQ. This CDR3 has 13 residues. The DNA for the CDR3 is TGTGCCAGCAGCTTAGACCCGGGGGGGACCCAGTACTTC. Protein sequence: CASSLDPGGTQYF.

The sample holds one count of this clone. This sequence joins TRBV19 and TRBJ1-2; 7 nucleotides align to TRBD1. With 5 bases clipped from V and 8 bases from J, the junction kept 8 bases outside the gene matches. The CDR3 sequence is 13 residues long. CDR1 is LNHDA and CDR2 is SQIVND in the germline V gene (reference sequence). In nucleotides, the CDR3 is TGTGCCAGTAGTCCGGACAGGTCAGGCGGCTACACCTTC. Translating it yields CASSPDRSGGYTF.

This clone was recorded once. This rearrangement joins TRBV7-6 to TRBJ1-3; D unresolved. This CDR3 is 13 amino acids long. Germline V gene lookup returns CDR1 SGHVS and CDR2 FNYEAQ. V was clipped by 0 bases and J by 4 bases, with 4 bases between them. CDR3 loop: CASSLAGGNTIYF. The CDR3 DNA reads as TGTGCCAGCAGCTTAGCTGGGGGAAACACCATATATTTT.